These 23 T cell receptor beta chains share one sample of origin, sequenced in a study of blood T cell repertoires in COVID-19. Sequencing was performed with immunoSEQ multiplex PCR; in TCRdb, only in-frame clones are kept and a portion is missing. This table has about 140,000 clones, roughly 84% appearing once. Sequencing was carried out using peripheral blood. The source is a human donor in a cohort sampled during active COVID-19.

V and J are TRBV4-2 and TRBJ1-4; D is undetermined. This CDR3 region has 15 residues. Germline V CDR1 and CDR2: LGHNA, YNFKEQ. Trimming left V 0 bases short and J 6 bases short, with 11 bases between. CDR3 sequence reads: CASSQDTGKYEKLFF. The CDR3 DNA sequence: TGTGCCAGCAGCCAAGATACCGGGAAATATGAAAAACTGTTTTTT.

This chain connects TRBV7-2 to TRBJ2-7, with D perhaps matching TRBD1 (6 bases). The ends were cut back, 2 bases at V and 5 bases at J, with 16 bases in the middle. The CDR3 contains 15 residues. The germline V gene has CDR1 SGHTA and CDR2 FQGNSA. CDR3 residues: CASSLRGHRSDEQYF. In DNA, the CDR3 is TGTGCCAGCAGCTTAAGGGGACATCGTTCCGACGAGCAGTACTTC.

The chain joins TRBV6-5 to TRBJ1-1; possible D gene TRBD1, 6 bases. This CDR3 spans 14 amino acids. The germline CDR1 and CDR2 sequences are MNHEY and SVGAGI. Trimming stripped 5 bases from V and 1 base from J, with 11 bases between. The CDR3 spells CASSIRGKNTEAFF. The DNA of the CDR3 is TGTGCCAGCAGTATCAGGGGAAAGAACACTGAAGCTTTCTTT.

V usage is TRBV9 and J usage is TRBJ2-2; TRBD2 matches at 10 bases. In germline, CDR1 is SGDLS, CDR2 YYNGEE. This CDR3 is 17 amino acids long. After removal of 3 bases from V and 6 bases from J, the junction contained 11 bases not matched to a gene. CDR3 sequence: CASSAESGGAGPGELFF. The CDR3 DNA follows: TGTGCCAGCAGCGCGGAAAGCGGGGGGGCCGGCCCCGGGGAGCTGTTTTTT. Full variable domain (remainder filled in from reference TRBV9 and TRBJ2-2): DSGVTQTPKHLITATGQRVTLRCSPRSGDLSVYWYQQSLDQGLQFLIQYYNGEERAKGNILERFSAQQFPDLHSELNLSSLELGDSALYFCASSAESGGAGPGELFFGEGSRLTVL.

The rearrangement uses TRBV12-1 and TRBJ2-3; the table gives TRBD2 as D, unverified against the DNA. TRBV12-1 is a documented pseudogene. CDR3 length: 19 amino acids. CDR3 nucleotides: TGTGCCAGCAGCTTGGTACGGAGCGGGGGGGCCGAGGGGACAGATACGCAGTATTTT. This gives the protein CASSLVRSGGAEGTDTQYF.

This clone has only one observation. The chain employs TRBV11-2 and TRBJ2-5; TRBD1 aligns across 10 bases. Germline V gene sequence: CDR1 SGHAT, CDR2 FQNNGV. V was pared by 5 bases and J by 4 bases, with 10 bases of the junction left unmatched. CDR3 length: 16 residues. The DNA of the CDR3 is TGTGCCAGCAGCCCACACGGGACAGGGGCGGCAGAGACCCAGTACTTC. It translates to CASSPHGTGAAETQYF.

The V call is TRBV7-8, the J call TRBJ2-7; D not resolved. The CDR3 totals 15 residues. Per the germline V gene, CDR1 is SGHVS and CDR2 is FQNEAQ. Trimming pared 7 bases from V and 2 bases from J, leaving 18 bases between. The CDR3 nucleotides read TGTGCCAGCACCTCACTTCCGAGACTCCCCTACGAGCAGTACTTC. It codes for CASTSLPRLPYEQYF.

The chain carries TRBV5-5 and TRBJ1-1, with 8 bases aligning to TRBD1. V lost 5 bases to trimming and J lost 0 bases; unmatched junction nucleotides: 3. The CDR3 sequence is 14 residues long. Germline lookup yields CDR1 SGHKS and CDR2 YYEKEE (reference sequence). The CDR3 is CASSSDRVNTEAFF. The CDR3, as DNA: TGTGCCAGCAGTTCGGACAGGGTGAACACTGAAGCTTTCTTT.

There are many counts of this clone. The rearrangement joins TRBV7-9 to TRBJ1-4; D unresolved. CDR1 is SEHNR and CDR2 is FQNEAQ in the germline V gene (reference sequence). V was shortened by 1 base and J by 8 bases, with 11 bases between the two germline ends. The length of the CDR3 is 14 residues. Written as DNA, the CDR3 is TGTGCCAGCAGCTTAGTAAACTTACCCGAAAAACTGTTTTTT. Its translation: CASSLVNLPEKLFF.

The CDR3 reads CASGGSDRGPYEQYF. CDR3 sequence (DNA): TGTGCCAGCGGGGGATCCGACAGGGGGCCCTACGAGCAGTACTTC. This chain links TRBV7-9 with TRBJ2-7, with TRBD1 matching 10 bases. Germline CDR1 reads SEHNR; CDR2 reads FQNEAQ (reference sequence). Germline trimming cut 8 bases from V and 2 bases from J; bases unmatched to any gene: 9. The CDR3 has 15 residues.

The CDR3 bases are TGTGCCAGCTCCCCGGACAGCCTCGGGAGGGATGGCTACACCTTC. Amino acid sequence: CASSPDSLGRDGYTF. This sequence joins TRBV7-9 and TRBJ1-2; TRBD1 is a possible D gene (6 bases). The V and J ends lost 8 bases and 6 bases respectively, with 22 bases between them. CDR3 length: 15 residues. Germline V gene sequence: CDR1 SEHNR, CDR2 FQNEAQ (reference sequence).

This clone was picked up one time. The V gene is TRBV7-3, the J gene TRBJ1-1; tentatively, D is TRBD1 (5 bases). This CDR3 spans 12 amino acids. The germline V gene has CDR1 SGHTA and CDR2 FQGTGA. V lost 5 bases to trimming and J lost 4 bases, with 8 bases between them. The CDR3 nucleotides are TGTGCCAGCAGCCCGGGGGGCACTGAAGCTTTCTTT. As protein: CASSPGGTEAFF.

CDR3 sequence: CASWDRLNSGNTIYF. The DNA of the CDR3 is TGTGCCAGCTGGGACAGGCTGAACTCTGGAAACACCATATATTTT. The V call is TRBV6-5, the J call TRBJ1-3; 8 bases line up with TRBD1. Germline values: CDR1 MNHEY, CDR2 SVGAGI. This CDR3 comprises 15 residues. V gave up 8 bases and J gave up 0 bases; unmatched junction bases: 6.

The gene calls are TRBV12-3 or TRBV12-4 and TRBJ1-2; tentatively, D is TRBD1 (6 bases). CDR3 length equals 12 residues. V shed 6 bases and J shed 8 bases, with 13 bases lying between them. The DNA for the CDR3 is TGTGCCAGCAGCCAGGGGCTAGGCGGCTACACCTTC. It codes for CASSQGLGGYTF.

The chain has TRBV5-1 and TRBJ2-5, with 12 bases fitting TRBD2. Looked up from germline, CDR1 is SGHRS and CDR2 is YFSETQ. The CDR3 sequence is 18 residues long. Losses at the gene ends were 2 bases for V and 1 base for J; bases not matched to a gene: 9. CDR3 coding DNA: TGCGCCAGCAGCTTCTCTAGCGGGGGGGCAGGTTCCCAAGAGACCCAGTACTTC. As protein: CASSFSSGGAGSQETQYF. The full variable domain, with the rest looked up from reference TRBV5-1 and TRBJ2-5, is KAGVTQTPRYLIKTRGQQVTLSCSPISGHRSVSWYQQTPGQGLQFLFEYFSETQRNKGNFPGRFSGRQFSNSRSEMNVSTLELGDSALYLCASSFSSGGAGSQETQYFGPGTRLLVL.

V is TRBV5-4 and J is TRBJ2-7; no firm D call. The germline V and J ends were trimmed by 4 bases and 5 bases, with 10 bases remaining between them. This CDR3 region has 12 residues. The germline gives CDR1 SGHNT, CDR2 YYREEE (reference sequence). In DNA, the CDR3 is TGTGCCAGCAGCCCCTCTCCCCACGAGCAGTACTTC. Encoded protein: CASSPSPHEQYF.

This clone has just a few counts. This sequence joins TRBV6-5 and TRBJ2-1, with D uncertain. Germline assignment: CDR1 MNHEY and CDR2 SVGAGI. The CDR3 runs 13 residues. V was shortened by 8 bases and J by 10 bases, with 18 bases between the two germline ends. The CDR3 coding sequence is TGTGCCAGCGGCTCTCTCGGCGGAACGGAGCAGTTCTTC. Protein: CASGSLGGTEQFF.

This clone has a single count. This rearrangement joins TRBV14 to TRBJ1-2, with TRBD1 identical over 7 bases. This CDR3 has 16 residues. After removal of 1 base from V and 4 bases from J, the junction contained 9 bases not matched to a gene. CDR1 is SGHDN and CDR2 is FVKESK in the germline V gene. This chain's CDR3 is CASSQVKPTGRYGYTF. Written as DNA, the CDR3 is TGTGCCAGCAGCCAAGTGAAGCCGACAGGGCGCTATGGCTACACCTTC.

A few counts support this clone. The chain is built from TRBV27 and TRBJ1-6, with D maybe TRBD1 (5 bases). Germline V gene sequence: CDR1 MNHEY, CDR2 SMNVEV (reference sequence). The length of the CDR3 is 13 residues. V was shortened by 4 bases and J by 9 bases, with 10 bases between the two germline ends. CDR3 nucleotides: TGTGCCAGCAGTTCCCAGGGAAGTTCACCCCTCCACTTT. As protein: CASSSQGSSPLHF.

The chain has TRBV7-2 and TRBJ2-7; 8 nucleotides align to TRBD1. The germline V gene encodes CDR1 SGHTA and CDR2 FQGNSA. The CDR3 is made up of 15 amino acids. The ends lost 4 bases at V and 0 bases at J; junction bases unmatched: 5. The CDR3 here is CASSYRTGSSYEQYF. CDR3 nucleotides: TGTGCCAGCAGCTACCGGACAGGGAGCTCCTACGAGCAGTACTTC.

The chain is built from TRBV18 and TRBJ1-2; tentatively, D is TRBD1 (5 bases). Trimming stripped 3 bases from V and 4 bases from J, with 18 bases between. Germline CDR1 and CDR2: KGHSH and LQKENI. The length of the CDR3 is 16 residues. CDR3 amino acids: CASSPSDSQEFYGYTF. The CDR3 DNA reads TGTGCCAGCTCACCTTCCGACAGTCAGGAATTCTATGGCTACACCTTC.

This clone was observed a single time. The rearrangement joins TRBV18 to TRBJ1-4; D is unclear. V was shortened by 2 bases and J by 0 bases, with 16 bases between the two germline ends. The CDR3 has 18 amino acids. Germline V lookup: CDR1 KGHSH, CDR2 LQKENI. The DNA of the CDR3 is TGTGCCAGCTCACCAACACGAGTCCAGGAAACAACTAATGAAAAACTGTTTTTT. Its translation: CASSPTRVQETTNEKLFF.

This chain's CDR3 is CASSLRDRGNEQFF. The DNA for the CDR3 is TGTGCCAGCAGCTTAAGAGACAGGGGTAATGAGCAGTTCTTC. The chain carries TRBV7-6 and TRBJ2-1, with 8 bases fitting TRBD1. The CDR3 consists of 14 residues. Looked up from germline, CDR1 is SGHVS and CDR2 is FNYEAQ. Trimming at V came to 2 bases and at J to 7 bases, leaving 4 bases not matched to a gene.